The clone carrying this TCR beta chain was seen once. V was trimmed by 4 bases and J by 1 base, leaving 13 bases between them. Germline V CDR1 and CDR2: SQVTM, ANQGSEA. The CDR3 is 14 amino acids. The record originates from a study of blood T cells in healthy people across ages. The use of a sample-barcoded 5' primer and a J-beta primer mix characterized a second PCR of roughly 6 to 12 cycles. TCRdb called the 5' RACE reads again in MiXCR, with one record for every CDR3 protein. The sample has more than 700,000 distinct CDR3 sequences, about 55% seen once. The sequencing input was blood. This chain joins TRBV29-1 and TRBJ2-5; D possibly corresponds to TRBD2 (6 bases). The origin of this receptor is a man older than 75 in good health. The CDR3 here is CSVGRGWGQETQYF. CDR3 DNA: TGCAGCGTTGGCCGGGGGTGGGGCCAAGAGACCCAGTACTTC.